This TCR beta chain was documented in a study of blood T cells in healthy people across ages. Study-level information: When template switching was applied, about one barcoded beta molecule was captured per two T cells.

Primed by a sample-barcoded 5' primer and a J-beta primer mix, a second PCR proceeded for 7 to 11 cycles. One entry per CDR3 protein results from TCRdb running MiXCR on the 5' RACE reads. The top ten clones hold less than 8% of a sample with 1.4 million to 1.5 million distinct CDR3 sequences, roughly 40% of them seen once. The germline gives CDR1 SNHLY, CDR2 FYNNEI. Trimming removed 6 bases from V and 10 bases from J, with 16 bases in between. The CDR3 runs 13 residues. The individuals who served as donors were healthy Caucasians living in Russia, aged about 6 to 100. PBMCs numbering at least 6.5 million were isolated per sample. There are many counts of this clonotype. Its cognate antigen is unknown. Study results and caveats: In the absence of known donor CMV status, changes in expanded clonotypes were possibly confounded.

The sample consisted of blood. The V and J genes are TRBV2 and TRBJ2-1, with D tentatively TRBD1 or TRBD2 (5 bases each). This TCR was sampled from a woman aged 18-29 years in good health. Written as DNA, the CDR3 is TGTGCCAGCAGGGCCGAGGGGACCTACGAGCAGTTCTTC. Encoded protein: CASRAEGTYEQFF. Combining the CDR3 with reference TRBV2 and TRBJ2-1 gives the whole variable domain EPEVTQTPSHQVTQMGQEVILRCVPISNHLYFYWYRQILGQKVEFLVSFYNNEISEKSEIFDDQFSVERPDGSNFTLKIRSTKLEDSAMYFCASRAEGTYEQFFGPGTRLTVL.